This T cell receptor (beta chain) was recovered during a study of blood T cell repertoires in COVID-19. Study at large: PBMCs, B-cell-depleted T cells, or T cells provided the cDNA or gDNA that made up the material.

Original processing methods: Reference gene primer amplification yielded estimated nucleated cell counts. Produced via immunoSEQ multiplex PCR; TCRdb's table is partial and in-frame only. V and J calls and clone size are given by that table; D and trimming were obtained from the DNA. The profile covers under 250,000 clones, with about 90% appearing a single time and about 3.5% taken by the ten largest. Participant reports of clinical history set cohort assignment. A case of COVID-19 had been met by exposed participants within 2 weeks before study entry. Between the trimmed V and J ends, which lost 3 bases and 5 bases, there was a span of 11 bases. This CDR3 comprises 14 residues. In germline, CDR1 is SGHRS, CDR2 YFSETQ.

The sample consisted of PBMCs or T cells enriched from blood (not recorded which). This sequence originates from a woman in her twenties or thirties who had been exposed to COVID-19. The rearrangement uses TRBV5-1 and TRBJ2-2; D perhaps matches TRBD1 (5 bases). The CDR3 nucleotides are TGCGCCAGCAGCTCCGCAGGGTTAACCGGGGAGCTGTTTTTT. This gives the protein CASSSAGLTGELFF.